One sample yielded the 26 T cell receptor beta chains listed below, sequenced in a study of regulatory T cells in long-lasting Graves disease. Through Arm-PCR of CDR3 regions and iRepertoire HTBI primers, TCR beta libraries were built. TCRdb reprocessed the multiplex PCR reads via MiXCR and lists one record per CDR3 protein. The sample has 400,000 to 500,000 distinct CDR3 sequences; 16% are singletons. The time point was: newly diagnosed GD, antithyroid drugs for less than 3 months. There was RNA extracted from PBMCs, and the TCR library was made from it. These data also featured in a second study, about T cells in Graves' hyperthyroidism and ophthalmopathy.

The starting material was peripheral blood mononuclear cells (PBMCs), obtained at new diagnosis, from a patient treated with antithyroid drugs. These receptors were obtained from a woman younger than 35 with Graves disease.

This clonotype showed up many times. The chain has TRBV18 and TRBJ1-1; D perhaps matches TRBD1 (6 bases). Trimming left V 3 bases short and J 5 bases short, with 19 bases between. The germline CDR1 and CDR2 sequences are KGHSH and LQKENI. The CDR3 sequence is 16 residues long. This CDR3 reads CASSPRRGAQNTEAFF. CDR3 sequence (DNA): TGTGCCAGCTCACCCCGCAGGGGCGCCCAGAATACTGAAGCTTTCTTT.

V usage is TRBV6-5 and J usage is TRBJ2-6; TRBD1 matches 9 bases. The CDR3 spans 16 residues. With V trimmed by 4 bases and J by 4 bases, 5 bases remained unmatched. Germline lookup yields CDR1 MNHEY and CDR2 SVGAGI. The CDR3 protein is CASSSRTGDGANVLTF. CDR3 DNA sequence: TGTGCCAGCAGTTCCCGGACAGGGGACGGGGCCAACGTCCTGACTTTC.

The CDR3 coding sequence is TGTGCCAGCAACCTCAGGGAGGCCACCGGGGAGCTGTTTTTT. This encodes CASNLREATGELFF. The V call is TRBV28, the J call TRBJ2-2, with D perhaps matching TRBD2 (6 bases). Germline V gene sequence: CDR1 MDHEN, CDR2 SYDVKM. This CDR3 is 14 amino acids long. V was shortened by 7 bases and J by 4 bases, with 13 bases between the two germline ends.

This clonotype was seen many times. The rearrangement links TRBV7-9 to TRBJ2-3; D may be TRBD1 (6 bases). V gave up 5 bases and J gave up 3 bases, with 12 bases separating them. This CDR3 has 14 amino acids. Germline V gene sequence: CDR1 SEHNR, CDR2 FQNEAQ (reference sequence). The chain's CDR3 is CASSPQGWTDTQYF. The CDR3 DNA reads TGTGCCAGCAGCCCACAGGGCTGGACAGATACGCAGTATTTT.

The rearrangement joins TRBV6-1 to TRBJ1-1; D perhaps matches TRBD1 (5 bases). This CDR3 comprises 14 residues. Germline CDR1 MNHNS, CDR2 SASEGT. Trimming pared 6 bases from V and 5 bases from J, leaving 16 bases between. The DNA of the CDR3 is TGTGCCAGCAGGCTCGAAGGGGAACTGACTGAAGCTTTCTTT. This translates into CASRLEGELTEAFF.

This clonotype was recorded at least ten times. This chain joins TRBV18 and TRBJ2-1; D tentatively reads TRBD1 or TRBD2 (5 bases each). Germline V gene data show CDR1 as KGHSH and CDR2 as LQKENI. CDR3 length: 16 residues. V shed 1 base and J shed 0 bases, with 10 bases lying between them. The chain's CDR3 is CASSPLSGSSYNEQFF. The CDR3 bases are TGTGCCAGCTCACCACTTTCAGGGAGCTCCTACAATGAGCAGTTCTTC.

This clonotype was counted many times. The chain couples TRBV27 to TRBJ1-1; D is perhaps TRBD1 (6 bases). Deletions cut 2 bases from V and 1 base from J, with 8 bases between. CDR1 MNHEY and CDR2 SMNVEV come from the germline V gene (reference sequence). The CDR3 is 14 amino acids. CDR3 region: CASSLIRGNTEAFF. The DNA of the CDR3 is TGTGCCAGCAGTTTAATCAGGGGGAACACTGAAGCTTTCTTT.

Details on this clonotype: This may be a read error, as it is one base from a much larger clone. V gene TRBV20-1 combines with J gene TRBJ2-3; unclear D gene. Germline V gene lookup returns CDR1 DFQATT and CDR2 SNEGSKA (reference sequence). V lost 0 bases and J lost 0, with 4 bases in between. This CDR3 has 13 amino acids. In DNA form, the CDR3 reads TGCAGTGCTAGAGAGGGAAGCACAGATACGCAGTATTTT. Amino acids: CSAREGSTDTQYF.

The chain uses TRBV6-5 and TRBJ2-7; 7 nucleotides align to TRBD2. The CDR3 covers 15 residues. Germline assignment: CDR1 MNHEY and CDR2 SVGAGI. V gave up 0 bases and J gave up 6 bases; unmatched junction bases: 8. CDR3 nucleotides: TGTGCCAGCAGTTACTCGATAGTGCGGGAGTTCGAGCAGTACTTC. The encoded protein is CASSYSIVREFEQYF.

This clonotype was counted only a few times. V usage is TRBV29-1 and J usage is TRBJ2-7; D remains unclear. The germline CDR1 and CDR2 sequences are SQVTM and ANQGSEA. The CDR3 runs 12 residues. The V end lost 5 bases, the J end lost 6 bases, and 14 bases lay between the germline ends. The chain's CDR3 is CSVSGGMSEQYF. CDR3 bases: TGCAGCGTTTCGGGCGGAATGAGCGAGCAGTACTTC.

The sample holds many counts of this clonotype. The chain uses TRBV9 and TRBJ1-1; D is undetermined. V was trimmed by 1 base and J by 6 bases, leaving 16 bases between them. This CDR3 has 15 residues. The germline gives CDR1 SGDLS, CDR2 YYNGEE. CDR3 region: CASSVSLRADSEAFF. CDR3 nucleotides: TGTGCCAGCAGCGTATCCCTAAGGGCGGACTCTGAAGCTTTCTTT.

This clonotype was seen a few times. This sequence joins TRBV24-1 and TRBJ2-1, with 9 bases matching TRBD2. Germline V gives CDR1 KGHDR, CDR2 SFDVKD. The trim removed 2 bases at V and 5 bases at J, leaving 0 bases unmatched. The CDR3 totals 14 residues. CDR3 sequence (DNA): TGTGCCACCAGTGATTCTAGCGGGGACAATGAGCAGTTCTTC. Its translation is CATSDSSGDNEQFF.

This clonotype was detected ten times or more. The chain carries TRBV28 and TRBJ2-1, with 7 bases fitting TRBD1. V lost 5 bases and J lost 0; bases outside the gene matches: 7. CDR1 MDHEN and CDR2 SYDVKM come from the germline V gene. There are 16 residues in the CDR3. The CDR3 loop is CASSIRGSYSYNEQFF. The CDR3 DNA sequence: TGTGCCAGCAGTATCAGGGGGTCTTACTCCTACAATGAGCAGTTCTTC. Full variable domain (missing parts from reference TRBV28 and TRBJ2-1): DVKVTQSSRYLVKRTGEKVFLECVQDMDHENMFWYRQDPGLGLRLIYFSYDVKMKEKGDIPEGYSVSREKKERFSLILESASTNQTSMYLCASSIRGSYSYNEQFFGPGTRLTVL.

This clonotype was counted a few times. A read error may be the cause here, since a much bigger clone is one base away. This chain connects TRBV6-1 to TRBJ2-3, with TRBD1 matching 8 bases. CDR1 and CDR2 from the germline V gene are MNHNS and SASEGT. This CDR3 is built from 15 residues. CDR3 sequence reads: CASIIRGRKTATQYF. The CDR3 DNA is TGTGCCAGCATCATCAGGGGGCGTAAAACAGCTACGCAGTATTTT.

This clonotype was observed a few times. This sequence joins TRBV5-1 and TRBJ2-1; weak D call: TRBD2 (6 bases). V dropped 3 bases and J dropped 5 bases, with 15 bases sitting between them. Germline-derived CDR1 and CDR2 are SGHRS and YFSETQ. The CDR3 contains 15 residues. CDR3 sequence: CASSSSGGAHNEQFF. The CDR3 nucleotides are TGCGCCAGCAGCTCAAGCGGCGGGGCCCACAATGAGCAGTTCTTC.

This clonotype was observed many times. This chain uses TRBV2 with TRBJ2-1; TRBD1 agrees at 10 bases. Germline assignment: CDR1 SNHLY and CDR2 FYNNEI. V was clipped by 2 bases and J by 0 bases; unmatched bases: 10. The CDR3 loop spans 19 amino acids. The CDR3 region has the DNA TGTGCCAGCAGTGAAAGGGGACAGGGGTCCCTGAGCTCCTACAATGAGCAGTTCTTC. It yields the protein CASSERGQGSLSSYNEQFF.

This chain's CDR3 is CATSVRTYAYEQYF. The CDR3 DNA is TGTGCCACCAGCGTGCGGACTTACGCCTACGAGCAGTACTTC. The J gene is TRBJ2-7, the V gene TRBV15, with D possibly matching TRBD2 (5 bases). Germline V gene lookup returns CDR1 LNHNV and CDR2 YYDKDF (reference sequence). The CDR3 runs to 14 residues. V lost 5 bases and J 2 bases, leaving 13 bases between the germline ends.

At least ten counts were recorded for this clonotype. The CDR3 here is CASRPDRGSYNEQFF. The CDR3 coding sequence is TGTGCCAGCAGACCGGACAGGGGATCCTACAATGAGCAGTTCTTC. The chain combines TRBV12-3 or TRBV12-4 with TRBJ2-1, with 9 bases fitting TRBD1. This CDR3 region has 15 residues. After removal of 6 bases from V and 1 base from J, the junction contained 4 bases not matched to a gene.

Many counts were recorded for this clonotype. CDR3 protein: CASSPIIVGAFF. CDR3 nucleotide sequence: TGTGCCAGCAGCCCGATCATTGTTGGAGCTTTCTTT. J is TRBJ1-1 and V is TRBV2; D unclear. The germline V and J ends were trimmed by 6 bases and 10 bases, with 15 bases remaining between them. Germline lookup yields CDR1 SNHLY and CDR2 FYNNEI. CDR3 size: 12 residues.

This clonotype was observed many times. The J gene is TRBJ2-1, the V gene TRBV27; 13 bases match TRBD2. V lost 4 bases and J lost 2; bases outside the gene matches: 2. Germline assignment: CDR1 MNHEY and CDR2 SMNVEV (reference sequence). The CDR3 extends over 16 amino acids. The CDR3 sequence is CASSSTSGRTYNEQFF. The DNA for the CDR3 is TGTGCCAGCAGTTCGACTAGCGGGAGGACCTACAATGAGCAGTTCTTC.

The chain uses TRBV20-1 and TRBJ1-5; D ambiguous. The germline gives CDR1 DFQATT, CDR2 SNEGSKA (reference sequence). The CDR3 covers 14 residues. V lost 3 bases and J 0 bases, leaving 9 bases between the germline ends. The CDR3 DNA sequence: TGCAGTGCTAGCCCAACGAATAGCAATCAGCCCCAGCATTTT. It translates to CSASPTNSNQPQHF.

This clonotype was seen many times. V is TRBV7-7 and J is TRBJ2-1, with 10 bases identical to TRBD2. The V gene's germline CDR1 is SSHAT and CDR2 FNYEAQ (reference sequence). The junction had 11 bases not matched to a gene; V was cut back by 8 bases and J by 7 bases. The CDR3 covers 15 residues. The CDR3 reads CASSSGTSVGNEQFF. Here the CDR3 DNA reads TGTGCCAGCTCATCCGGGACTAGCGTGGGGAATGAGCAGTTCTTC.

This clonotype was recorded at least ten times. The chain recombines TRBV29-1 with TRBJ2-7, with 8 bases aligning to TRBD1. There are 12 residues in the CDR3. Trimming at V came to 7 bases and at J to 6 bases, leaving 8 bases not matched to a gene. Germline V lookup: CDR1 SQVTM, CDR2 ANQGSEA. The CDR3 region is CSARTGLREQYF. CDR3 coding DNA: TGCAGCGCTCGGACAGGGCTTCGCGAGCAGTACTTC.

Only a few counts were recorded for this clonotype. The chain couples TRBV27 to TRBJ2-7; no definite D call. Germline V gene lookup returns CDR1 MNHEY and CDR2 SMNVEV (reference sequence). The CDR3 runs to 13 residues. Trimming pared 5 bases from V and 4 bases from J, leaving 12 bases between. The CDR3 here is CASSPTSNYEQYF. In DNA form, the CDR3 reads TGTGCCAGCAGTCCCACCTCCAATTACGAGCAGTACTTC.

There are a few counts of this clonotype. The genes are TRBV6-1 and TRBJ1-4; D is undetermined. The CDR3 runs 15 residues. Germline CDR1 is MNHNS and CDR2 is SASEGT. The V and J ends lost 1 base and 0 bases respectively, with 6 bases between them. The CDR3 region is CASSEDTTTNEKLFF. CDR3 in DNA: TGTGCCAGCAGTGAAGACACCACAACTAATGAAAAACTGTTTTTT.

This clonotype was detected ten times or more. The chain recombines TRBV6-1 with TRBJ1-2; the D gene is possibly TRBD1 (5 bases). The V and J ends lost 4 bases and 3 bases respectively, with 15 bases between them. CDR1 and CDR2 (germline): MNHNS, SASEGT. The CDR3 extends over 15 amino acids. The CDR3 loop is CASSGQAGRDYGYTF. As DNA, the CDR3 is TGTGCCAGCAGTGGACAAGCAGGGCGGGACTATGGCTACACCTTC.